Detailed here is one T cell receptor beta chain. Its specificity is unknown. Measured with immunoSEQ multiplex PCR; TCRdb has only the in-frame clones, and not every one. The table has some 80,000 clones, around 96% seen once. The V end lost 10 bases, the J end lost 8 bases, and 29 bases lay between the germline ends. The CDR3 contains 16 residues. Germline CDR1 LNHDA, CDR2 SQIVND (reference sequence). It was from resections taken during corrective heart surgery that the thymus tissue came. Infants, healthy and Finnish, who were having corrective surgery for congenital heart defects served as donors. The data are from a study of human thymus T cells. Study observations and caveats: V and J gene usage appeared biased in thymic and blood repertoires. Unrelated individuals were reported by related research to share highly overlapping thymic repertoires.

Sequencing used thymus tissue. The V gene is TRBV19, the J gene TRBJ1-1; D is possibly TRBD1 (5 bases). This receptor was identified in a boy less than two years old with a congenital heart defect but otherwise immunologically healthy. The CDR3, as DNA: TGTGCCACCTCCCTGGGGCGTTCTCATGGGGCTAGCGAAGCTTTCTTT. Translated, it gives CATSLGRSHGASEAFF.